This T cell receptor beta chain stems from a study of blood T cell repertoires in COVID-19. Study overall: Collection of acute and convalescent COVID-19 samples took place in the United States, Italy and Spain.

Libraries were prepared by immunoSEQ multiplex PCR; TCRdb keeps only in-frame clonotypes and omits some of them. The table shows about 150,000 clones, with more than 80% occurring only once. The V gene's germline CDR1 is SGHAT and CDR2 FQNNGV. CDR3 size: 14 residues. Deletions cut 1 base from V and 6 bases from J, with 13 bases between. The sample comprised peripheral blood. V gene TRBV11-2 combines with J gene TRBJ2-7; a possible D gene is TRBD1 (5 bases). The TCR originated in a woman aged 40 to 50 with acute or convalescent COVID-19. The CDR3 bases are TGTGCCAGCAGCTTAGGGGGCAGCCGCCCCGAGCAGTACTTC. It codes for CASSLGGSRPEQYF.